This T cell receptor (beta chain) appears in the sequencing data of a study of vaccination and CD4 T cells after COVID-19. Germline V gives CDR1 LNHDA, CDR2 SQIVND (reference sequence). Trimming removed 6 bases at V and 0 bases at J, with 10 bases between. The CDR3 totals 14 residues. Treatment of the sample: roughly 11-day PBMC culture with coronavirus spike peptide pools or control peptides (ViraFEST assay). Comment on this clonotype: The antigen is not known.

The Oncomine TCR Beta short-read assay generated sequence data from the DNA of cultured CD4+ T cells. Cultured CD4+ T cells yielded the extracted genomic DNA. TCRdb analysed the PCR reads with MiXCR anew, one entry per CDR3 protein. The sample includes just over 3,000 distinct CDR3 sequences, about three quarters of them seen just once. The sequencing input was CD4+ T cells from blood, cultured in vitro. The TCR comes from a human donor who had recovered from COVID-19. The chain is built from TRBV19 and TRBJ2-3; D gene ambiguous. The CDR3: CASRSGLSTDTQYF. The DNA of the CDR3 is TGTGCCAGTAGGTCGGGCCTAAGCACAGATACGCAGTATTTT.